The present T cell receptor beta chain was sequenced within a study of cytomegalovirus exposure and HLA in healthy donors. V shed 1 base, J shed 3 bases, and the junction held 3 bases outside the gene matches. CDR1 and CDR2 from the germline V gene are SGHDN and FVKESK. There are 14 residues in the CDR3. This clone was seen a few times. The PCR made use of 60 Vbeta and 13 Jbeta primers. Sequencing used immunoSEQ multiplex PCR; TCRdb keeps in-frame clones, though not all of them. This sample has about 170,000 clones, with over 80% found just once. The chain links TRBV14 to TRBJ2-7, with 7 bases fitting TRBD1. Sequences were obtained from PBMCs. The TCR comes from a male donor in good health and CMV-seronegative. This chain's CDR3 is CASSQGPGGYEQYF. Written as DNA, the CDR3 is TGTGCCAGCAGCCAAGGCCCAGGGGGCTACGAGCAGTACTTC.